These T cell receptor beta chains were read from a single sample in a study of blood T cell repertoires in COVID-19. Some clones are missing from TCRdb's copy, which holds only in-frame ones; the method was immunoSEQ multiplex PCR. The table lists 400,000 to 500,000 clones, around nine tenths of them singletons, with approximately 1.5% in the top ten. Sequencing was performed on PBMCs or T cells enriched from blood (not recorded which). The receptors were gathered from a woman younger than 30 who had been exposed to COVID-19. Each CDR3 is given with its conserved first and last residue. A D gene is named only where the DNA matches it firmly. Not every row has a clone size; where given, it reads once, few, many or a size class.

D,J,V,size,CDR3,DNA
TRBD1,TRBJ2-7,TRBV28,NA,CASTRDRGSSYEQYF,TGTGCCAGCACCAGGGACAGGGGGAGCTCCTACGAGCAGTACTTC
TRBD1,TRBJ2-2,TRBV6-5,NA,CASRRHRGNTGELFF,TGTGCCAGCAGACGCCACAGGGGGAACACCGGGGAGCTGTTTTTT
TRBD1,TRBJ2-2,TRBV7-2,NA,CASRGQGGDTGELFF,TGTGCCAGCAGGGGACAGGGAGGGGACACCGGGGAGCTGTTTTTT
TRBD1,TRBJ1-5,TRBV7-8,NA,CASSRSGQGIRSNQPQHF,TGTGCCAGCAGCCGCTCGGGACAGGGAATCCGTAGCAATCAGCCCCAGCATTTT
TRBD2,TRBJ2-1,TRBV9,NA,CASSYLAGVYNEQFF,TGTGCCAGCAGCTACCTAGCGGGAGTCTACAATGAGCAGTTCTTC
NA,TRBJ1-2,TRBV18,NA,CASSPTTPGFGGYTF,TGTGCCAGCTCCCCAACCACGCCAGGGTTCGGTGGCTACACCTTC
NA,TRBJ1-1,TRBV29-1,NA,CSVEKTGNTEAFF,TGCAGCGTTGAAAAGACTGGGAACACTGAAGCTTTCTTT
NA,TRBJ2-7,TRBV25-1,NA,CASSESYGSSYEQYF,TGTGCCAGCAGTGAATCGTACGGGAGCTCCTACGAGCAGTACTTC
NA,TRBJ1-5,TRBV3-1/TRBV3-2,NA,CASSHSFAVNNQPQHF,TGTGCCAGCAGCCATTCTTTTGCAGTAAACAATCAGCCCCAGCATTTT
TRBD2,TRBJ2-3,TRBV27,NA,CASSSLGRAIADTQYF,TGTGCCAGCAGTTCGCTCGGGAGGGCCATCGCAGATACGCAGTATTTT
NA,TRBJ1-3,TRBV4-1,once,CASSQDAQGTFGLNSGNTIYF,TGCGCCAGCAGCCAAGATGCACAGGGTACTTTCGGCCTCAACTCTGGAAACACCATATATTTT
NA,TRBJ1-1,TRBV5-4,NA,CASSSVIGTEAFF,TGTGCCAGCAGCTCCGTCATCGGCACTGAAGCTTTCTTT
TRBD1,TRBJ1-1,TRBV4-1,NA,CASSQADRGFYTEAFF,TGCGCCAGCAGCCAAGCGGACAGGGGGTTTTACACTGAAGCTTTCTTT
NA,TRBJ1-2,TRBV2,NA,CASSEEMTITNYGYTF,TGTGCCAGCAGTGAAGAGATGACAATAACTAACTATGGCTACACCTTC
NA,TRBJ1-2,TRBV30,NA,CAWSRDRGGYTF,TGTGCCTGGAGTAGGGATAGGGGTGGCTACACCTTC
NA,TRBJ1-5,TRBV4-3,NA,CASSQDSRGQPQHF,TGCGCCAGCAGCCAAGATTCGCGGGGGCAGCCCCAGCATTTT
NA,TRBJ1-4,TRBV6-1,NA,CASSEVADEKLFF,TGTGCCAGCAGTGAAGTGGCAGATGAAAAACTGTTTTTT
NA,TRBJ2-3,TRBV11-3,NA,CASSRDRSPDTQYF,TGTGCCAGCAGCCGCGACAGGTCTCCTGATACGCAGTATTTT
TRBD1,TRBJ1-2,TRBV9,NA,CASSELTGGGGYGYTF,TGTGCCAGCAGCGAGCTAACAGGGGGCGGTGGCTATGGCTACACCTTC
NA,TRBJ1-6,TRBV19,NA,CASSIVPQANSPLHF,TGTGCCAGTAGTATAGTCCCACAGGCCAATTCACCCCTCCACTTT
NA,TRBJ2-2,TRBV25-1,NA,CASTGLLWPGELFF,TGTGCCAGCACGGGACTTCTGTGGCCCGGGGAGCTGTTTTTT
NA,TRBJ2-7,TRBV28,NA,CASSQRGGRGKEQYF,TGTGCCAGCAGTCAGAGGGGGGGAAGAGGTAAAGAGCAGTACTTC
TRBD2,TRBJ2-3,TRBV7-8,NA,CASSLLSSGGSTDTQYF,TGTGCCAGCAGCTTATTGTCTAGCGGGGGGTCCACAGATACGCAGTATTTT
NA,TRBJ2-7,TRBV13,NA,CASSVAGTIYGQYF,TGTGCCAGCAGCGTAGCCGGGACAATCTACGGGCAGTACTTC
NA,TRBJ1-2,TRBV6-5,NA,CASSIQGFRGDGYTF,TGTGCCAGCAGTATACAGGGTTTCAGGGGAGATGGCTACACCTTC
TRBD2,TRBJ2-1,TRBV7-2,NA,CASGGTRVPRGQFF,TGTGCCAGCGGAGGGACTAGGGTTCCCCGAGGGCAGTTCTTC
TRBD1,TRBJ2-3,TRBV13,NA,CAIKRDRAADTQYF,TGTGCCATCAAACGGGACAGGGCAGCAGATACGCAGTATTTT
TRBD2,TRBJ2-1,TRBV5-1,NA,CASSLVTSGRNEQFF,TGCGCCAGCAGCTTGGTGACTAGCGGGAGGAATGAGCAGTTCTTC
NA,TRBJ2-7,TRBV7-9,NA,CASSPPLSPYEQYF,TGTGCCAGCAGCCCCCCGTTAAGCCCCTACGAGCAGTACTTC
TRBD2,TRBJ2-4,TRBV4-1,NA,CASSLLGLAGDIQYF,TGCGCCAGCAGCCTTTTAGGACTAGCGGGAGACATTCAGTACTTC
TRBD2,TRBJ2-7,TRBV7-2,NA,CASSVRSGTTTYEQYF,TGTGCCAGCAGCGTCCGTAGCGGGACCACTACCTACGAGCAGTACTTC
TRBD2,TRBJ2-4,TRBV4-1,NA,CASSPGLAGVTAKNIQYF,TGCGCCAGCAGCCCGGGACTAGCGGGAGTGACAGCCAAAAACATTCAGTACTTC
NA,TRBJ1-5,TRBV20-1,NA,CSASGNQPQHF,TGCAGTGCTAGCGGCAATCAGCCCCAGCATTTT
TRBD2,TRBJ2-7,TRBV18,NA,CASSPPLAGKDEQYF,TGTGCCAGCTCACCACCGCTAGCGGGGAAGGACGAGCAGTACTTC
NA,TRBJ2-3,TRBV4-3,NA,CASSLTRKGDTQYF,TGCGCCAGCAGCCTCACTAGGAAAGGAGATACGCAGTATTTT
TRBD2,TRBJ2-4,TRBV14,NA,CASSQGSGIVKNIQYF,TGTGCCAGCAGCCAAGGTAGCGGGATTGTCAAAAACATTCAGTACTTC
TRBD1,TRBJ1-2,TRBV12-3/TRBV12-4,NA,CASSPDRGYGYTF,TGTGCCAGCAGTCCGGACAGGGGGTATGGCTACACCTTC
NA,TRBJ1-6,TRBV27,NA,CASSFGTVNSPLHF,TGTGCCAGCAGTTTCGGTACGGTAAATTCACCCCTCCACTTT
NA,TRBJ1-4,TRBV7-8,NA,CASSRRGPATNEKLFF,TGTGCCAGCAGCCGCCGCGGGCCTGCAACTAATGAAAAACTGTTTTTT
TRBD1,TRBJ2-1,TRBV19,NA,CASSPFRRTGEPNEQFF,TGTGCCAGTAGTCCATTCCGACGGACAGGAGAACCCAATGAGCAGTTCTTC
TRBD1,TRBJ1-1,TRBV18,NA,CASSPGQLNTEAFF,TGTGCCAGCTCACCGGGACAGCTGAACACTGAAGCTTTCTTT
NA,TRBJ1-2,TRBV10-1,once,CASSERHNYGYTF,TGCGCCAGCAGTGAAAGACATAACTATGGCTACACCTTC
NA,TRBJ1-1,TRBV2,NA,CASCFPLLNTEAFF,TGTGCCAGCTGCTTTCCCCTACTGAACACTGAAGCTTTCTTT